This TCR beta chain was identified during a study of cytomegalovirus exposure and HLA in healthy donors. The CDR3 extends over 13 amino acids. Looked up from germline, CDR1 is MNHEY and CDR2 is SVGAGI. V was cut by 7 bases and J by 1 base, with 8 bases left in between. These donors counted as nominally healthy when sampled, but unrecorded immune exposures were likely. PCR primers comprised 60 Vbeta and 13 Jbeta primers. Only in-frame clones appear in the TCRdb table, and some are missing; sequencing was by immunoSEQ multiplex PCR. The data contain some 180,000 clones, roughly 79% of them singletons. The TCR comes from a male donor in good health and CMV-seronegative. The specimen sequenced was PBMCs. The V call is TRBV6-5, the J call TRBJ1-5; the D gene is possibly TRBD1 (5 bases). The CDR3 nucleotides read TGTGCCAGCAAGCGGGACAGCAATCAGCCCCAGCATTTT. This encodes CASKRDSNQPQHF.